The rows below give T cell receptor beta chains drawn from one sample of a study of cytomegalovirus exposure and HLA in healthy donors. Assay used: immunoSEQ multiplex PCR; TCRdb lists only in-frame clones, some missing. The repertoire consists of about 140,000 clones, with roughly 80% occurring once and the leading ten covering 2.5% to 3.5%. Sequencing was done on a sample of PBMCs. The receptors stem from a female donor in good health and CMV-seronegative. CDR3s include the opening cysteine and the closing phenylalanine or tryptophan. The order of the fields is J gene, V gene, CDR3 length, clone size, D gene, CDR3 protein, CDR3 DNA. D genes are given only for firm matches. For some rows the clone size is stated as once, few or many, or as a class when expanded; others skip it.

j_gene: TRBJ1-4; v_gene: TRBV11-3; len: 14; abundance: few; d_gene: NA; CDR3aa: CASSAGRANEKLFF; CDR3nt: TGTGCCAGCAGCGCGGGACGGGCTAATGAAAAACTGTTTTTT
j_gene: TRBJ1-1; v_gene: TRBV18; len: 14; abundance: NA; d_gene: TRBD1; CDR3aa: CASSPMTGGTEAFF; CDR3nt: TGTGCCAGCTCACCCATGACAGGGGGGACTGAAGCTTTCTTT
j_gene: TRBJ2-3; v_gene: TRBV29-1; len: 13; abundance: NA; d_gene: NA; CDR3aa: CSVARVIADTQYF; CDR3nt: TGCAGCGTTGCCAGGGTAATCGCAGATACGCAGTATTTT
j_gene: TRBJ1-1; v_gene: TRBV4-1; len: 16; abundance: NA; d_gene: NA; CDR3aa: CASSHTVLRGVTEAFF; CDR3nt: TGCGCCAGCAGCCATACAGTCTTACGGGGGGTCACTGAAGCTTTCTTT
j_gene: TRBJ2-7; v_gene: TRBV7-9; len: 14; abundance: NA; d_gene: TRBD1; CDR3aa: CASSFSGQGYEQYF; CDR3nt: TGTGCCAGCAGCTTTTCAGGACAGGGCTACGAGCAGTACTTC
j_gene: TRBJ2-7; v_gene: TRBV18; len: 12; abundance: NA; d_gene: NA; CDR3aa: CASSPETYEQYF; CDR3nt: TGTGCCAGCTCACCCGAAACTTACGAGCAGTACTTC
j_gene: TRBJ2-1; v_gene: TRBV7-2; len: 16; abundance: NA; d_gene: NA; CDR3aa: CASSTQGQLSYNEQFF; CDR3nt: TGTGCCAGCTCAACACAGGGACAACTCTCCTACAATGAGCAGTTCTTC
j_gene: TRBJ2-2; v_gene: TRBV9; len: 14; abundance: few; d_gene: NA; CDR3aa: CASSLRQDGGELFF; CDR3nt: TGTGCCAGCAGCTTGAGACAGGATGGCGGGGAGCTGTTTTTT
j_gene: TRBJ2-1; v_gene: TRBV7-9; len: 15; abundance: NA; d_gene: TRBD2; CDR3aa: CASRPKREGGNEQFF; CDR3nt: TGTGCCAGCAGACCCAAGCGGGAGGGCGGGAATGAGCAGTTCTTC
j_gene: TRBJ2-7; v_gene: TRBV10-2; len: 13; abundance: NA; d_gene: NA; CDR3aa: CASSESSSYEQYF; CDR3nt: TGCGCCAGCAGTGAGTCTTCTTCCTACGAGCAGTACTTC
j_gene: TRBJ2-7; v_gene: TRBV7-9; len: 15; abundance: NA; d_gene: NA; CDR3aa: CASSTLQGHVYEQYF; CDR3nt: TGTGCCAGCAGCACACTTCAGGGACACGTCTACGAGCAGTACTTC
j_gene: TRBJ2-6; v_gene: TRBV7-8; len: 16; abundance: NA; d_gene: NA; CDR3aa: CASSFEGGAGANVLTF; CDR3nt: TGTGCCAGCAGCTTCGAGGGAGGTGCTGGGGCCAACGTCCTGACTTTC
j_gene: TRBJ2-7; v_gene: TRBV7-8; len: 14; abundance: NA; d_gene: NA; CDR3aa: CASSLSRSGAEQYF; CDR3nt: TGTGCCAGCAGCTTATCCCGGTCAGGGGCCGAGCAGTACTTC
j_gene: TRBJ2-3; v_gene: TRBV7-9; len: 12; abundance: NA; d_gene: NA; CDR3aa: CASRGSTDTQYF; CDR3nt: TGTGCCAGCCGAGGGAGCACAGATACGCAGTATTTT
j_gene: TRBJ2-7; v_gene: TRBV2; len: 11; abundance: NA; d_gene: NA; CDR3aa: CASGPEYEQYF; CDR3nt: TGTGCCAGCGGGCCCGAGTACGAGCAGTACTTC
j_gene: TRBJ1-1; v_gene: TRBV5-8; len: 14; abundance: NA; d_gene: TRBD1; CDR3aa: CASSLRQGNTEAFF; CDR3nt: TGTGCCAGCAGCTTGAGACAGGGCAACACTGAAGCTTTCTTT
j_gene: TRBJ2-3; v_gene: TRBV28; len: 14; abundance: NA; d_gene: NA; CDR3aa: CASSKTLPGDTQYF; CDR3nt: TGTGCCAGCAGTAAAACCCTACCTGGAGATACGCAGTATTTT
j_gene: TRBJ2-5; v_gene: TRBV7-7; len: 15; abundance: NA; d_gene: TRBD2; CDR3aa: CASRKGLADQETQYF; CDR3nt: TGTGCTAGCAGAAAGGGACTAGCGGACCAAGAGACCCAGTACTTC
j_gene: TRBJ1-1; v_gene: TRBV19; len: 11; abundance: few; d_gene: NA; CDR3aa: CAWGGNTEAFF; CDR3nt: TGTGCCTGGGGGGGGAACACTGAAGCTTTCTTT
j_gene: TRBJ2-5; v_gene: TRBV7-9; len: 17; abundance: NA; d_gene: NA; CDR3aa: CASSLGLVRLPQETQYF; CDR3nt: TGTGCCAGCAGCTTAGGACTAGTCAGGCTTCCGCAAGAGACCCAGTACTTC
j_gene: TRBJ2-7; v_gene: TRBV5-4; len: 14; abundance: few; d_gene: TRBD1; CDR3aa: CASSASDRVYEQYF; CDR3nt: TGTGCCAGCAGTGCGAGTGACAGGGTCTACGAGCAGTACTTC
j_gene: TRBJ1-4; v_gene: TRBV2; len: 13; abundance: many; d_gene: NA; CDR3aa: CASRGGGGEKLFF; CDR3nt: TGTGCCAGCCGCGGGGGCGGCGGTGAAAAACTGTTTTTT